The present T cell receptor beta chain was sequenced within a study of spatial heterogeneity in lung cancer. TCRdb re-called the 5' RACE reads through MiXCR, storing one row per CDR3 protein. Of around 87,000 distinct CDR3 sequences in the sample, about 12% were seen once. Germline CDR1 is SQVTM and CDR2 is ANQGSEA. The CDR3 sequence is 14 residues long. Trimming shortened V by 6 bases and J by 7 bases, and 16 bases separated the two germline ends. Stated time point: sample taken at primary tumor resection. The origin of this receptor is a male donor with early-stage non-small cell lung cancer. This specimen consisted of PBMCs, obtained at surgery. The chain combines TRBV29-1 with TRBJ1-6; D perhaps matches TRBD1 (5 bases). The CDR3 loop is CSVATGTTNSPLHF. CDR3 nucleotides: TGCAGCGTAGCCACCGGGACGACGAATTCACCCCTCCACTTT.